This T cell receptor (beta chain) was sequenced for a study of neurological immune-mediated disorders (dated 2019 in TCRdb). Some background on the complete study: Among the roughly 34 multiple sclerosis patients, relapsing-remitting MS was present in 31 and secondary progressive MS was present in 3. Of the 60 to 70 subjects in the cohort, around 15 were HAM/TSP patients, roughly 35 were multiple sclerosis patients, and some 20 were healthy controls. The 95 to 120 TCR-beta libraries covered PBMC samples along with longitudinal samples, technical triplicates, and paired sorted CD4+ and CD8+ T-cell subsets. Using UMI-based sequencing, the study compared peripheral blood TCR-beta repertoires from patients with HTLV-I-associated myelopathy (HAM/TSP), patients with multiple sclerosis, and healthy controls. Study-wide conclusions, independent of this receptor: The MS cluster showed no association with clinical or MRI features, and the authors stated that larger cohorts are needed. In phylogenetic analysis, the repertoires of 18 of 34 MS patients grouped into a cluster of related CDR3 sequences, which suggests a possible signature at the repertoire level. No identical CDR3 amino acid sequences were shared among expanded clones across subjects, suggesting private TCR-beta repertoires in all groups. TCR clonal expansion was highest in HAM/TSP patients and lowest in MS patients, with MS patients falling below even healthy controls.

For unsorted PBMC libraries, 2 million PBMCs were used after storage in RNAlater at -80 degrees C until RNA extraction. The multiple sclerosis patients were enrolled in a US clinical protocol that used magnetic resonance imaging to evaluate disease progression. PBMCs were separated from peripheral blood using Ficoll-Hypaque density gradient centrifugation and then cryopreserved in liquid nitrogen. cDNA was synthesized by template-switch 5'RACE using a primer carrying a 10-nucleotide random unique molecular identifier by which each TCR transcript was tagged. Over 180 million TCR-beta sequences, covering 15-18 subjects, were produced in each sequencing run. The RNeasy kit was used for extraction of total RNA. TCR-beta VDJ regions were amplified with primers for the TCR constant region and the 5'RACE anchor, using the KAPA Real-time Library Amplification kit. A first PCR added sample indexes and Illumina adaptors, and a second PCR then raised library yield. The roughly 650 bp TCR product was size-selected on a 2% E-gel SizeSelection system after Ampure bead purification. Library quality was checked on a Bioanalyzer, concentration was measured with Qubit, and libraries were quantified with the Kapa Library Quantification kit before pooling. An Illumina HiSeq 2500 was used to sequence the libraries paired-end at 2 x 150 bp. To increase sequence diversity, roughly 24-31% phiX was spiked into each library pool. As for the authors' bioinformatics: The quality-filtered reads were processed with the UMI-based MiGEC pipeline, whose error correction step removed more than 80% of the raw TCR sequences. IMGT germline references were used for alignment of VDJ genes, and clonotypes were defined by a unique CDR3 amino acid sequence together with V-J genes. Clonal expansion, Shannon diversity and CDR3 relatedness (CalcPairwiseDistances, ClusterSamples) were evaluated with VDJtools, and phylogenetic trees were built with CLCbio workbench. Expanded clones were defined as having at least 8 unique UMIs, based on coefficient-of-variation modelling across technical triplicates. TCRdb redid the processing of the public reads, applying fastp at Q25 and MiXCR, and retained in-frame beta chains. All rows with the same CDR3 protein become a single entry with the most common DNA and genes. The V and J calls follow TCRdb's processing rather than the paper's. The sample has around 60,000 distinct CDR3 sequences on record, about 3.2% of them singletons. The ten biggest clones cover approximately 6.6% of the sample.

This clonotype was found many times. Its antigen target is currently unknown. It has no much larger one-base neighbor in the sample; base qualities were not kept. This TCR was sampled from an older woman with multiple sclerosis. The sample consisted of PBMCs.

In nucleotides, the sequence is TGTGCCAGCAGCTTGCTAGCCGGCACCGGGGAGCTGTTTTTT. It translates as CASSLLAGTGELFF. The chain is assembled from TRBV7-9 and TRBJ2-2; the D gene is perhaps TRBD2, on 5 matching bases. CDR1 SEHNR and CDR2 FQNEAQ are derived from the germline V gene (reference sequence). From cysteine to phenylalanine, the CDR3 is 14 amino acids long. The DNA shown is the 42-base CDR3, in frame from base 1. A distance of 9 bases separates the germline ends of V and J, which lose 3 bases and 4 bases respectively.